The 24 T cell receptor beta chains below come from one sample, sequenced in a study of shared clonotypes between healthy human individuals. The table came from immunoSEQ multiplex PCR; TCRdb's copy has only in-frame clones and leaves some out. The sample contains about 700,000 clones, about 92% of which appear only once. Positive CCR7 selection of CD45RO-negative cells yielded the naive CD8 cells, and terminally differentiated effector memory CD45RA+ cells were excluded. The sequenced sample was naive CD8+ T cells sorted from blood. The receptors were gathered from a man aged 30-40 years in good health.

In its sample, this clone was seen a few times. The chain employs TRBV19 and TRBJ2-1; no firm D call. The CDR3 runs to 10 residues. The V gene lost 8 bases and the J gene lost 9 bases, with 8 bases spanning the gap. Germline V gene data show CDR1 as LNHDA and CDR2 as SQIVND (reference sequence). The CDR3, as DNA: TGTGCCAGTGAGGCCGGTGAGCAGTTCTTC. Translated: CASEAGEQFF. The variable domain in full, completed from reference TRBV19 and TRBJ2-1, reads DGGITQSPKYLFRKEGQNVTLSCEQNLNHDAMYWYRQDPGQGLRLIYYSQIVNDFQKGDIAEGYSVSREKKESFPLTVTSAQKNPTAFYLCASEAGEQFFGPGTRLTVL.

This clone was counted a single time. The chain recombines TRBV7-9 with TRBJ2-3; D is tentatively TRBD1 or TRBD2 (5 bases each). This CDR3 contains 14 residues. Germline loops: CDR1 SEHNR, CDR2 FQNEAQ (reference sequence). Trimming took off 5 bases at V and 4 bases at J, with 13 bases between the two ends. CDR3 sequence reads: CASSHASGPDTQYF. The CDR3 coding sequence is TGTGCCAGCAGCCACGCGTCGGGACCAGATACGCAGTATTTT.

This clone was seen a single time. This sequence joins TRBV4-1 and TRBJ2-7, with D possibly matching TRBD1 (5 bases). V gave up 4 bases and J gave up 3 bases, with 16 bases separating them. This CDR3 comprises 15 residues. Germline V CDR1 and CDR2: MGHRA, YSYEKL. CDR3 loop: CASSRDSDRRYEQYF. The CDR3 nucleotides read TGCGCCAGCAGCCGAGACAGCGACCGTCGCTACGAGCAGTACTTC.

The chain recombines TRBV7-6 with TRBJ1-4; D gene unclear. The V end was cut by 1 base, the J end by 8 bases, with 11 bases between. The CDR3 runs to 14 residues. CDR1 is SGHVS, CDR2 FNYEAQ, per germline. The CDR3 coding sequence is TGTGCCAGCAGCTTAGAACCCTGGGAGGAAAAACTGTTTTTT. It yields the protein CASSLEPWEEKLFF. Using reference TRBV7-6 and TRBJ1-4 for the parts outside the CDR3, the full variable domain is GAGVSQSPRYKVTKRGQDVALRCDPISGHVSLYWYRQALGQGPEFLTYFNYEAQQDKSGLPNDRFSAERPEGSISTLTIQRTEQRDSAMYRCASSLEPWEEKLFFGSGTQLSVL.

J is TRBJ2-3 and V is TRBV25-1; no clear D gene. The CDR3 extends over 11 amino acids. Germline CDR1 MGHDK, CDR2 SYGVNS. The V and J ends lost 4 bases and 5 bases respectively, with 4 bases between them. The CDR3 DNA reads TGTGCCAGCAGTGGAGGAGATACGCAGTATTTT. It yields the protein CASSGGDTQYF.

This clone showed up just a few times. The genes are TRBV10-3 and TRBJ2-5, with D possibly being TRBD1 (6 bases). V lost 10 bases and J lost 4, with 19 bases in between. CDR3 length: 14 amino acids. In germline, CDR1 is ENHRY, CDR2 SYGVKD. CDR3 residues: CATQQGWGPETQYF. The CDR3 DNA sequence: TGTGCCACGCAACAGGGATGGGGCCCAGAGACCCAGTACTTC.

The chain joins TRBV28 to TRBJ1-2; D gene ambiguous. The V end was cut by 3 bases, the J end by 5 bases, with 13 bases between. Germline CDR1 and CDR2: MDHEN and SYDVKM. The CDR3 runs 14 residues. CDR3 sequence: CASSFRTPLYGYTF. The CDR3 nucleotides are TGTGCCAGCAGTTTTCGGACCCCCTTGTATGGCTACACCTTC.

The chain's CDR3 is CASSLSGTGGNYGYTF. As DNA, the CDR3 is TGTGCCAGCAGTTTATCAGGCACCGGGGGTAACTATGGCTACACCTTC. The chain uses TRBV27 and TRBJ1-2, with D perhaps TRBD1 (5 bases). This CDR3 is 16 amino acids long. Germline V gene lookup returns CDR1 MNHEY and CDR2 SMNVEV (reference sequence). The ends were cut back, 0 bases at V and 1 base at J, with 12 bases in the middle.

The chain joins TRBV16 to TRBJ2-7; TRBD1 aligns across 7 bases. CDR3 size: 15 residues. Germline V gives CDR1 KGHSY, CDR2 FQNENV. J was trimmed by 3 bases and V by 2 bases; bases with no gene match: 7. CDR3 sequence (DNA): TGTGCCAGCAGCCAAGGGACAGTTCTGGGCTACGAGCAGTACTTC. It specifies CASSQGTVLGYEQYF. The variable domain in full, with the rest retrieved from reference TRBV16 and TRBJ2-7, is GEEVAQTPKHLVRGEGQKAKLYCAPIKGHSYVFWYQQVLKNEFKFLISFQNENVFDETGMPKERFSAKCLPNSPCSLEIQATKLEDSAVYFCASSQGTVLGYEQYFGPGTRLTVT.

The V call is TRBV7-9, the J call TRBJ2-7; the D gene could be TRBD1 or TRBD2 (5 bases each). CDR3 length equals 16 residues. Trimming shortened V by 7 bases and J by 0 bases, and 19 bases separated the two germline ends. The germline gives CDR1 SEHNR, CDR2 FQNEAQ (reference sequence). The CDR3 coding sequence is TGTGCCAGCAAAAATGAGCTGGGGGATTCCTCCTACGAGCAGTACTTC. It specifies CASKNELGDSSYEQYF.

The V and J genes are TRBV2 and TRBJ1-5; D is possibly TRBD1 (5 bases). V was cut by 5 bases and J by 0 bases, with 8 bases left in between. CDR3 length equals 14 residues. CDR1 and CDR2 (germline): SNHLY, FYNNEI. Here the CDR3 DNA reads TGTGCCAGCAGTCCAGGGTTTAGCAATCAGCCCCAGCATTTT. The encoded protein is CASSPGFSNQPQHF.

V is TRBV7-2 and J is TRBJ1-4, with a possible D match to TRBD1 (5 bases). This CDR3 comprises 15 residues. CDR1 is SGHTA, CDR2 FQGNSA, per germline. V shed 5 bases and J shed 5 bases, with 15 bases lying between them. CDR3 loop: CASSPTRGRNEKLFF. In DNA form, the CDR3 reads TGTGCCAGCAGCCCTACCCGGGGGAGGAATGAAAAACTGTTTTTT.

J is TRBJ2-5 and V is TRBV9; D may be TRBD1 (6 bases). CDR3 length: 14 amino acids. CDR1 is SGDLS and CDR2 is YYNGEE in the germline V gene. With 1 base removed from V and 5 bases from J, the gap between germline ends came to 12 bases. CDR3 nucleotides: TGTGCCAGCAGCGTACAGGGGCGTGGGGAGACCCAGTACTTC. Protein sequence: CASSVQGRGETQYF.

J is TRBJ2-7 and V is TRBV4-3; 10 bases map to TRBD2. Germline values: CDR1 LGHNA, CDR2 YSLEER. V was clipped by 3 bases and J by 2 bases; unmatched bases: 4. The CDR3 sequence is 15 residues long. This CDR3 reads CASSQGSGRAYEQYF. DNA for the CDR3: TGCGCCAGCAGCCAGGGGAGCGGGAGGGCCTACGAGCAGTACTTC.

The V and J genes are TRBV2 and TRBJ1-3; D is unresolved. Germline loops: CDR1 SNHLY, CDR2 FYNNEI. The CDR3 contains 11 residues. Deletions cut 7 bases from V and 8 bases from J, with 9 bases between. CDR3 in amino acids: CASTPRDTIYF. The CDR3 DNA reads as TGTGCCAGCACCCCCCGAGACACCATATATTTT.

The chain has TRBV5-6 and TRBJ2-1, with D uncertain. The CDR3 consists of 16 residues. Germline assignment: CDR1 SGHDT and CDR2 YYEEEE. V was shortened by 3 bases and J by 3 bases, with 16 bases between the two germline ends. The CDR3 DNA reads TGTGCCAGCAGCTACCGGCCCGGGTATCTCTACAATGAGCAGTTCTTC. Residues: CASSYRPGYLYNEQFF.

The V and J genes are TRBV5-5 and TRBJ2-3; weak D call: TRBD1 (6 bases). Looked up from germline, CDR1 is SGHKS and CDR2 is YYEKEE (reference sequence). The CDR3 runs to 13 residues. The V gene lost 4 bases and the J gene lost 5 bases, with 11 bases spanning the gap. The chain's CDR3 is CASSGGFGDTQYF. CDR3 nucleotide sequence: TGTGCCAGCAGCGGGGGCTTCGGAGATACGCAGTATTTT.

This chain joins TRBV10-1 and TRBJ2-7, with TRBD2 identical over 8 bases. The V segment lost 3 bases and the J segment 4 bases; nucleotides outside the gene matches: 8. This CDR3 spans 15 amino acids. Looked up from germline, CDR1 is WNHNN and CDR2 is SYGVQD (reference sequence). The CDR3 DNA reads as TGCGCCAGCAGTGATATGCGGGGCGGGAGGTACGAGCAGTACTTC. This gives the protein CASSDMRGGRYEQYF.

About this clone itself: Additional DNA sequences in this sample encode the identical CDR3. The V and J genes are TRBV7-9 and TRBJ1-2, with 7 nucleotides matching TRBD1. Germline values: CDR1 SEHNR, CDR2 FQNEAQ (reference sequence). The CDR3 consists of 14 residues. V lost 6 bases to trimming and J lost 3 bases; unmatched junction nucleotides: 7. The CDR3 DNA sequence: TGTGCCAGCAGTTCCACAGGGGCCGACTATGGCTACACCTTC. Its protein is CASSSTGADYGYTF.

The rearrangement links TRBV7-9 to TRBJ2-1; 13 bases map to TRBD2. The CDR3 consists of 16 residues. V dropped 6 bases and J dropped 1; count of bases not matched to a gene: 3. Germline CDR1 is SEHNR and CDR2 is FQNEAQ (reference sequence). The CDR3 DNA is TGTGCCAGCAGAAGGACTAGCGGGAGTTCCTACAATGAGCAGTTCTTC. It yields the protein CASRRTSGSSYNEQFF.

The J gene is TRBJ2-1, the V gene TRBV20-1, with 9 nucleotides matching TRBD2. The CDR3 spans 11 residues. V lost 5 bases, J lost 14 bases, and 7 bases stayed unmatched. The V gene's germline CDR1 is DFQATT and CDR2 SNEGSKA (reference sequence). CDR3 sequence: CSASFSGREFF. CDR3 bases: TGCAGTGCTTCCTTTAGCGGGAGAGAGTTCTTC.

The gene calls are TRBV28 and TRBJ1-5; the D is unclear. Trimming removed 2 bases from V and 6 bases from J, with 11 bases in between. This CDR3 comprises 14 residues. Germline V gene lookup returns CDR1 MDHEN and CDR2 SYDVKM. The CDR3 DNA follows: TGTGCCAGCAGTTTAGTAGACCTCGGTCAGCCCCAGCATTTT. It yields the protein CASSLVDLGQPQHF.

The chain employs TRBV7-6 and TRBJ2-1; 13 bases are shared with TRBD2. In germline, CDR1 is SGHVS, CDR2 FNYEAQ. CDR3 length equals 15 residues. V trimming: 6 bases; J trimming: 8 bases; junction bases outside the gene matches: 7. Here the CDR3 DNA reads TGTGCCAGCAGTTCCCGGACTAGCGGGAGCGATGAGCAGTTCTTC. Protein product: CASSSRTSGSDEQFF.

The gene calls are TRBV18 and TRBJ2-7; perhaps TRBD2 as D (6 bases). The CDR3 covers 16 residues. The germline V gene encodes CDR1 KGHSH and CDR2 LQKENI. The V gene lost 6 bases and the J gene lost 4 bases, with 22 bases spanning the gap. CDR3 sequence (DNA): TGTGCCAGCTCCCGCGGGAAGCTTAATACGTTTTACGAGCAGTACTTC. It encodes CASSRGKLNTFYEQYF.